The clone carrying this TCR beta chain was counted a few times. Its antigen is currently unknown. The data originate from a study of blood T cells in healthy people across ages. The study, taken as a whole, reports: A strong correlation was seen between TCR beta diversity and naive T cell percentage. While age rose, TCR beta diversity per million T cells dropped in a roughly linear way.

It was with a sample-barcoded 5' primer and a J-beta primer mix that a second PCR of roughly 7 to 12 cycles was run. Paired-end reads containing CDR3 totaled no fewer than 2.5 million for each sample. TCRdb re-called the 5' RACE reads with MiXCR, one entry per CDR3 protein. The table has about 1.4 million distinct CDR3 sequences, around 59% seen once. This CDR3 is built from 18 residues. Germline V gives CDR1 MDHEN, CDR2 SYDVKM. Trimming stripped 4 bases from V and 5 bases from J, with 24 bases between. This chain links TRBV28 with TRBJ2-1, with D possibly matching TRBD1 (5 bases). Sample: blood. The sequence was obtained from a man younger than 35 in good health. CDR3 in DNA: TGTGCCAGCAGTTCTAGAGAGATGGGTTCTTTAGGGGACAATGAGCAGTTCTTC. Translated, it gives CASSSREMGSLGDNEQFF.